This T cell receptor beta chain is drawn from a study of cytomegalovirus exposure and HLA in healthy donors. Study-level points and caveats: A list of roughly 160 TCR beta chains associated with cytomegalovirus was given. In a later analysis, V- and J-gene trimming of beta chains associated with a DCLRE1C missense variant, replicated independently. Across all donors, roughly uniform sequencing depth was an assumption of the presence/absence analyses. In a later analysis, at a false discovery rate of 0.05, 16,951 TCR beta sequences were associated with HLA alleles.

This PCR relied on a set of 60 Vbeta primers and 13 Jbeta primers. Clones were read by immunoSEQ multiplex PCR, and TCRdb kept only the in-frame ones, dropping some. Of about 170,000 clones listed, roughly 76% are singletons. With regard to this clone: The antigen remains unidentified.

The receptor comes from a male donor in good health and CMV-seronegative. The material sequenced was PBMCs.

For the CDR3, the DNA is TGTGCCAGCTCGGACAGCCAATTTCAAGAGACCCAGTACTTC. Translation gives CASSDSQFQETQYF. The V gene is TRBV5-5, the J gene TRBJ2-5; a weak D match, TRBD1 (6 bases). The V end lost 7 bases, the J end lost 2 bases, and 15 bases lay between the germline ends. The CDR3 covers 14 residues. The germline gives CDR1 SGHKS, CDR2 YYEKEE (reference sequence). The full variable domain, with the rest looked up from reference TRBV5-5 and TRBJ2-5, is DAGVTQSPTHLIKTRGQQVTLRCSPISGHKSVSWYQQVLGQGPQFIFQYYEKEERGRGNFPDRFSARQFPNYSSELNVNALLLGDSALYLCASSDSQFQETQYFGPGTRLLVL.